The 27 T cell receptor beta chains reported below all come from one sample, sequenced in a study of control samples from healthy donors and cancer patients. Profiling relied on immunoSEQ multiplex PCR, and the TCRdb table lists in-frame clones only, not all of them. The sample contains fewer than 110,000 clones, around 88% of which appear only once. The material sequenced was blood. These receptors all come from a man aged 30 to 39 in good health.

The chain links TRBV11-2 to TRBJ1-1; D unresolved. The CDR3 contains 13 residues. From germline, CDR1 is SGHAT and CDR2 FQNNGV. With 6 bases removed from V and 6 bases from J, the gap between germline ends came to 14 bases. CDR3 region: CASSHKLVAEAFF. In DNA, the CDR3 is TGTGCCAGCAGTCATAAACTTGTCGCTGAAGCTTTCTTT.

The gene calls are TRBV6-5 and TRBJ2-3; TRBD1 matches at 7 bases. Germline V gives CDR1 MNHEY, CDR2 SVGAGI. The CDR3 runs 15 residues. The V and J ends lost 6 bases and 4 bases, in that order; junction bases with no gene match: 10. The CDR3 coding sequence is TGTGCCAGCAGGAAAACCTTCACAGGGGCAGATACGCAGTATTTT. It translates to CASRKTFTGADTQYF.

This rearrangement joins TRBV6-2 or TRBV6-3 to TRBJ1-1; D uncertain. CDR1 is MNHEY and CDR2 is SVGEGT in the germline V gene. The CDR3 totals 14 residues. V was shortened by 6 bases and J by 0 bases, with 11 bases between the two germline ends. CDR3 protein: CASSPDSLNTEAFF. CDR3 DNA: TGTGCCAGCAGCCCGGACTCCCTGAACACTGAAGCTTTCTTT.

This clone was detected once. V and J are TRBV24-1 and TRBJ2-3; D is ambiguous. Germline V gene sequence: CDR1 KGHDR, CDR2 SFDVKD. V was cut by 8 bases and J by 2 bases, with 16 bases left in between. The CDR3 is 15 residues long. The DNA for the CDR3 is TGTGCCACCACCCGATTGGTGGCTAACACAGATACGCAGTATTTT. Protein: CATTRLVANTDTQYF.

The chain has TRBV19 and TRBJ1-1; 9 nucleotides agree with TRBD1. Germline lookup yields CDR1 LNHDA and CDR2 SQIVND (reference sequence). Germline trimming cut 5 bases from V and 4 bases from J; bases unmatched to any gene: 11. This CDR3 is built from 16 residues. For the CDR3, the DNA is TGTGCCAGTAGTCGGAAACAGGGGGCTGTGATCACTGAAGCTTTCTTT. Protein product: CASSRKQGAVITEAFF.

In regard to this clone: The junction departs from germline at one end; a sequencing error may be responsible. This chain joins TRBV25-1 and TRBJ1-6; no clear D gene. The CDR3 contains 8 residues. Germline loops: CDR1 MGHDK, CDR2 SYGVNS. The CDR3 sequence is CASSEGCF. CDR3 DNA: TGTGCCAGCAGTGAAGGGTGTTTT.

The chain carries TRBV9 and TRBJ1-1; D is perhaps TRBD1 (5 bases). Germline loops: CDR1 SGDLS, CDR2 YYNGEE. The CDR3 is 14 amino acids. With 3 bases removed from V and 5 bases from J, the gap between germline ends came to 14 bases. The CDR3 loop is CASSGRGVGTEAFF. For the CDR3, the DNA is TGTGCCAGCAGCGGACGAGGGGTCGGAACTGAAGCTTTCTTT.

This chain links TRBV19 with TRBJ2-6; a weak D match, TRBD2 (5 bases). The CDR3 is 15 amino acids. Germline V CDR1 and CDR2: LNHDA, SQIVND (reference sequence). V lost 5 bases and J lost 2, with 10 bases in between. CDR3 sequence (DNA): TGTGCCAGTAGTCGAGACGGGGCTGGGGCCAACGTCCTGACTTTC. Translation: CASSRDGAGANVLTF.

The chain is built from TRBV27 and TRBJ2-1; D possibly corresponds to TRBD2 (5 bases). V lost 3 bases and J 9 bases, leaving 15 bases between the germline ends. Germline CDR1 reads MNHEY; CDR2 reads SMNVEV (reference sequence). This CDR3 is built from 14 residues. As DNA, the CDR3 is TGTGCCAGCAGTTTGGGCAGCGGAGTATCTGAGCAGTTCTTC. It translates to CASSLGSGVSEQFF.

V is TRBV6-2 or TRBV6-3 and J is TRBJ1-5, with TRBD1 identical over 8 bases. The CDR3 spans 15 residues. Germline-derived CDR1 and CDR2 are MNHEY and SVGEGT. With V trimmed by 5 bases and J by 4 bases, 7 bases remained unmatched. The CDR3 reads CASSPQGGGNQPQHF. CDR3 bases: TGTGCCAGCAGTCCACAGGGGGGAGGGAATCAGCCCCAGCATTTT.

This chain connects TRBV2 to TRBJ1-4; no definite D call. Trimming left V 1 base short and J 1 base short, with 4 bases between. Germline V CDR1 and CDR2: SNHLY, FYNNEI. The CDR3 contains 14 residues. The CDR3 loop reads CASSEGLTNEKLFF. The CDR3 bases are TGTGCCAGCAGTGAAGGGCTAACTAATGAAAAACTGTTTTTT.

CDR3 sequence (DNA): TGTGCCACCAGCAGAGATCGGATGCCGGGAAATAATTCACCCCTCCACTTT. Protein sequence: CATSRDRMPGNNSPLHF. This rearrangement joins TRBV15 to TRBJ1-6, with D hard to call. This CDR3 has 17 residues. The V end lost 0 bases, the J end lost 5 bases, and 14 bases lay between the germline ends. Germline V gene sequence: CDR1 LNHNV, CDR2 YYDKDF (reference sequence).

This sequence joins TRBV5-1 and TRBJ1-3; D remains unclear. The length of the CDR3 is 15 residues. Trimming cost V 0 bases and J 4 bases, with 11 bases left between them. CDR1 and CDR2 (germline): SGHRS, YFSETQ. The CDR3 DNA sequence: TGCGCCAGCAGCTTGGGGCCAGCGAAAGGAAACACCATATATTTT. Its protein is CASSLGPAKGNTIYF. The complete variable domain, with remaining parts taken from reference TRBV5-1 and TRBJ1-3, reads KAGVTQTPRYLIKTRGQQVTLSCSPISGHRSVSWYQQTPGQGLQFLFEYFSETQRNKGNFPGRFSGRQFSNSRSEMNVSTLELGDSALYLCASSLGPAKGNTIYFGEGSWLTVV.

The V and J genes are TRBV7-8 and TRBJ2-2; 11 bases fit TRBD2. Germline-derived CDR1 and CDR2 are SGHVS and FQNEAQ. V was clipped by 1 base and J by 7 bases; unmatched bases: 8. This CDR3 has 17 residues. CDR3 protein: CASSLVATSGNHGELFF. The CDR3 nucleotides are TGTGCCAGCAGCTTAGTTGCGACTAGCGGGAACCACGGGGAGCTGTTTTTT.

The rearrangement joins TRBV12-5 to TRBJ2-5; D might be TRBD1 (7 bases). The V gene's germline CDR1 is LGHNT and CDR2 FRNRAP. This CDR3 contains 13 residues. The ends were cut back, 8 bases at V and 7 bases at J, with 17 bases in the middle. CDR3 nucleotides: TGTGCTAGTTTGACAGGGACGGAGGGGACCCAGTACTTC. As protein: CASLTGTEGTQYF.

The chain is built from TRBV19 and TRBJ1-1; TRBD1 matches 10 bases. Per germline, CDR1 LNHDA and CDR2 SQIVND (reference sequence). Trimming removed 0 bases from V and 8 bases from J; junction bases left unmatched: 3. This CDR3 spans 14 amino acids. DNA for the CDR3: TGTGCCAGTAGTATAGATACGGGACAGGGGGAAGCTTTCTTT. Residues: CASSIDTGQGEAFF.

The V and J genes are TRBV11-2 and TRBJ1-1, with TRBD1 identical over 7 bases. The CDR3 covers 16 residues. V lost 5 bases, J lost 0 bases, and 9 bases stayed unmatched. Germline loops: CDR1 SGHAT, CDR2 FQNNGV. The CDR3 spells CASSMTGSGVNTEAFF. CDR3 nucleotide sequence: TGTGCCAGCAGCATGACAGGGTCTGGGGTGAACACTGAAGCTTTCTTT.

The rearrangement uses TRBV18 and TRBJ1-6, with 9 bases lining up with TRBD1. CDR3 length: 19 amino acids. CDR1 is KGHSH and CDR2 is LQKENI in the germline V gene. Unmatched junction bases numbered 12, after V lost 4 bases and J lost 2 bases. CDR3 loop: CASSHINIQGATYNSPLHF. CDR3 coding DNA: TGTGCCAGCTCACACATTAACATACAGGGGGCGACCTATAATTCACCCCTCCACTTT.

The rearrangement joins TRBV5-6 to TRBJ2-2, with D maybe TRBD2 (6 bases). The CDR3 runs to 15 residues. Trimming shortened V by 0 bases and J by 3 bases, and 9 bases separated the two germline ends. Germline V lookup: CDR1 SGHDT, CDR2 YYEEEE. This CDR3 reads CASSLVPGDTGELFF. CDR3 in DNA: TGTGCCAGCAGCTTGGTACCGGGAGACACCGGGGAGCTGTTTTTT.

This chain uses TRBV5-8 with TRBJ1-1; D unclear. The CDR3 contains 13 residues. Germline CDR1 SGHTS, CDR2 YDEGEE. Trimming removed 4 bases from V and 1 base from J, with 8 bases in between. The CDR3 region is CASSPWGNTEAFF. DNA of the CDR3: TGTGCCAGCAGCCCCTGGGGGAACACTGAAGCTTTCTTT.

J is TRBJ1-4 and V is TRBV4-1; the match to TRBD1 covers 10 bases. CDR1 and CDR2 (germline): MGHRA, YSYEKL. The CDR3 is 18 amino acids. Germline trimming cut 5 bases from V and 4 bases from J; bases unmatched to any gene: 13. CDR3 bases: TGCGCCAGCAGCGCCTCCGGGACAGGGGATTCGGTTAATGAAAAACTGTTTTTT. Translation: CASSASGTGDSVNEKLFF.

This clone was detected once. The chain couples TRBV30 to TRBJ1-5, with D uncertain. The CDR3 length is 14 residues. V lost 0 bases, J lost 7 bases, and 13 bases lay in between. Germline loops: CDR1 GTSNPN, CDR2 SVGIG (reference sequence). This chain's CDR3 is CAWSVGEGGQPQHF. The CDR3 DNA reads as TGTGCCTGGAGTGTCGGGGAGGGAGGCCAGCCCCAGCATTTT.

The CDR3 loop reads CASSTRYTQYF. The CDR3 nucleotides are TGTGCCAGCAGCACCCGTTATACGCAGTATTTT. The rearrangement joins TRBV11-2 to TRBJ2-3, with D unresolved. In germline, CDR1 is SGHAT, CDR2 FQNNGV. Trimming took off 5 bases at V and 7 bases at J, with 7 bases between the two ends. This CDR3 spans 11 amino acids.

The V and J genes are TRBV7-2 and TRBJ1-1; 8 bases match TRBD1. Losses at the gene ends were 5 bases for V and 5 bases for J; bases not matched to a gene: 7. Germline lookup yields CDR1 SGHTA and CDR2 FQGNSA. This CDR3 has 14 residues. The CDR3 sequence is CASSVGQGGTEAFF. The CDR3 nucleotides read TGTGCCAGCAGCGTCGGACAGGGTGGTACTGAAGCTTTCTTT. Based on the CDR3 plus reference TRBV7-2 and TRBJ1-1, the full variable domain is GAGVSQSPSNKVTEKGKDVELRCDPISGHTALYWYRQSLGQGLEFLIYFQGNSAPDKSGLPSDRFSAERTGGSVSTLTIQRTQQEDSAVYLCASSVGQGGTEAFFGQGTRLTVV.

The CDR3 is CASSETGQEANYGYTF. The CDR3, as DNA: TGTGCCAGCAGTGAAACAGGACAGGAGGCTAACTATGGCTACACCTTC. The V and J genes are TRBV28 and TRBJ1-2; 7 nucleotides align to TRBD1. V shed 5 bases, J shed 0 bases, and the junction held 9 bases outside the gene matches. Per germline, CDR1 MDHEN and CDR2 SYDVKM. The CDR3 is 16 amino acids.

The chain carries TRBV19 and TRBJ2-6; no clear D gene. V shed 5 bases and J shed 0 bases, with 8 bases lying between them. Looked up from germline, CDR1 is LNHDA and CDR2 is SQIVND (reference sequence). CDR3 length: 15 residues. The CDR3, as DNA: TGTGCCAGTAGTGTGCTTCTCTCTGGGGCCAACGTCCTGACTTTC. The encoded protein is CASSVLLSGANVLTF.

As for this clone: The junction does not match germline at one end; this may be a read error. The V and J genes are TRBV6-5 and TRBJ2-1; 9 bases agree with TRBD1. Germline loops: CDR1 MNHEY, CDR2 SVGAGI. CDR3 length: 14 amino acids. The CDR3 DNA sequence: TGTGCCAGCAGTTATGCCGGGACAGGGAATGGGCAGTTCTTC. Its protein product is CASSYAGTGNGQFF.